This TCR beta chain came from a study of early T cells in non-severe SARS-CoV-2 infection. General study points: Missing private and CD4 specificities, VDJdb matching favored anti-spike CD8 responses.

TCRdb recomputed calls from the 5' RACE reads with MiXCR, one row per CDR3 protein. The table has almost 30,000 distinct CDR3 sequences, approximately 5.2% seen once; the top ten hold around 5.4%. This clonotype was counted ten times or more. Its matching antigen is unknown. V lost 5 bases, J lost 9 bases, and 11 bases stayed unmatched. The CDR3 has 16 amino acids. CDR1 is SGHVS, CDR2 FNYEAQ, per germline. This rearrangement joins TRBV7-6 to TRBJ1-6; TRBD1 agrees at 9 bases. The sequencing sample was made of whole blood. This clonotype originated in an adult who was a healthcare worker with PCR-confirmed SARS-CoV-2 infection or an uninfected control (not recorded which). CDR3 region: CASSAWTGESSSPLHF. The CDR3 region has the DNA TGTGCCAGCAGCGCCTGGACAGGGGAGTCAAGTTCACCCCTCCACTTT.